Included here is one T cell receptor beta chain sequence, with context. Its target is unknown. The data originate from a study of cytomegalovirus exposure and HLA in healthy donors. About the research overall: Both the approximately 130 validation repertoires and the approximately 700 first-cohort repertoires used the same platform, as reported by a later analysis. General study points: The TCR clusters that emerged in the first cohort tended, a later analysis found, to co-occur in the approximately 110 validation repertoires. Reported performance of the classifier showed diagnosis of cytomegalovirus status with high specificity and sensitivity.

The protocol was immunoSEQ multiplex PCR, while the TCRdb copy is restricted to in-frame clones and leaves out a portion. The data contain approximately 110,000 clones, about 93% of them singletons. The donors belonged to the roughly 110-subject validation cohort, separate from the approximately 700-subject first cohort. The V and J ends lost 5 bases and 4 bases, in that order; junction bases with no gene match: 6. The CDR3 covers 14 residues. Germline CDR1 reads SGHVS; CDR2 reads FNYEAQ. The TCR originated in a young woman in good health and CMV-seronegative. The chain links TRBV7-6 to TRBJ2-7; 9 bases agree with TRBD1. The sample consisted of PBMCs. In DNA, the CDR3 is TGTGCCAGCAGCGCTTCCGACAGGGGGTACGAGCAGTACTTC. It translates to CASSASDRGYEQYF.